The entry below describes one T cell receptor (beta chain). This sample stems from a study of blood T cell repertoires in COVID-19. Generated by immunoSEQ multiplex PCR, the TCRdb table keeps only in-frame clones and is missing some. The sample has about 90,000 clones, approximately 84% seen once. The CDR3 extends over 15 amino acids. V was clipped by 2 bases and J by 4 bases; unmatched bases: 3. CDR1 SGHRS and CDR2 YFSETQ come from the germline V gene. The chain carries TRBV5-1 and TRBJ2-3; TRBD2 matches 11 bases. This TCR derives from a man between 60 and 75 years old with acute or convalescent COVID-19. What was sequenced was peripheral blood. As DNA, the CDR3 is TGCGCCAGCAGCTTACCGGGACTAGCGGCAGATACGCAGTATTTT. Residues: CASSLPGLAADTQYF.